This TCR beta chain emerged from a study of T cells after yellow fever vaccination. The wider study: Some fractions had low cell numbers, and these were prepared with SMART-Seq v4 Ultra Low Input.

There are 15 residues in the CDR3. J was trimmed by 0 bases and V by 5 bases; bases with no gene match: 7. Germline V gives CDR1 SGHTA, CDR2 FQGNSA. From the 5' RACE reads, TCRdb called clonotypes with MiXCR, one entry per CDR3 protein. Counted here are some 220,000 distinct CDR3 sequences, about 3% occurring once; the ten biggest clones make up around 3%. The TCR sequence derives from a man aged 18 to 29 who received the YFV17D yellow fever vaccine. The chain carries TRBV7-2 and TRBJ2-7; 7 nucleotides agree with TRBD1. The material was CD4+ T cells sorted from PBMCs, obtained 10 days after the yellow fever booster vaccination. CDR3 sequence (DNA): TGTGCCAGCAGCCCTGACAGGGCCGGCTCCTACGAGCAGTACTTC. Protein sequence: CASSPDRAGSYEQYF.